One and the same sample provided the 6 T cell receptor beta chains below, sequenced in a study of tumor and adjacent non-tumor tissue in lung cancer (dated by TCRdb to 2016 to 2019). Libraries were built with multiplex PCR. Sequenced using an Illumina HiSeq 2500. TCRbeta libraries were constructed through three rounds of nested PCR with primers (Table S4) according to protocols modified from ARM-PCR. Starting from the raw public reads, TCRdb applied fastp trimming at Q25, assembled clones with MiXCR and retained in-frame beta chains. Every CDR3 protein is listed once, alongside the most common genes and DNA of its rows. This sample holds about 80,000 distinct CDR3 sequences; 72% were observed only once. The leading ten clones occupy 8% to 9.5% of the sample. RNA was extracted from bulk unsorted tissue and checked for quality with a NanoDrop ND-1000 and an Agilent 2100. The sample was lung tumor tissue. All receptors come from a woman between 40 and 55 years old with non-small cell lung cancer.

A word on this clonotype: This could be a read error, since a much larger clone is one nucleotide away. The chain links TRBV30 to TRBJ2-7; D is unresolved. This CDR3 has 14 amino acids. Looked up from germline, CDR1 is GTSNPN and CDR2 is SVGIG (reference sequence). The CDR3 reads CVWSVGGNSYEQYF. CDR3 sequence (DNA): TGTGTCTGGAGTGTTGGCGGTAACTCCTACGAGCAGTACTTC.

This clonotype was detected a few times. This rearrangement joins TRBV4-1 to TRBJ2-1; D is uncertain. The CDR3 loop spans 15 amino acids. The germline gives CDR1 MGHRA, CDR2 YSYEKL. V lost 4 bases and J lost 10, with 20 bases in between. The CDR3 coding sequence is TGCGCCAGCAGCCCCGGAAGACTGGGCTACGACGAGCAGTTCTTC. Protein sequence: CASSPGRLGYDEQFF.

This clonotype is deemed medium-sized. The V gene is TRBV11-2, the J gene TRBJ1-2; D gene ambiguous. Germline V lookup: CDR1 SGHAT, CDR2 FQNNGV. The length of the CDR3 is 15 residues. Trimming took off 1 base at V and 4 bases at J, with 13 bases between the two ends. CDR3 residues: CASSLASAGTYGYTF. The CDR3 DNA reads as TGTGCCAGCAGCTTAGCTTCCGCGGGAACCTATGGCTACACCTTC.

This clonotype is a singleton in its sample. One end of the junction fails to match germline, which may point to a read error. The J gene is TRBJ2-7, the V gene TRBV11-1; TRBD1 agrees at 7 bases. There are 14 residues in the CDR3. CDR1 and CDR2 (germline): SGHAT, FQDESV (reference sequence). The DNA for the CDR3 is TGTGCCAGTAGCTTAGAGACAGGGATCTACGGGCAGTACTTC. Protein product: CASSLETGIYGQYF.

Points on this clonotype: The CDR3 ends on some other residue instead of the conserved phenylalanine or tryptophan, so this is likely a read error. Because the CDR3's place on the DNA is in doubt, the DNA is left out and the CDR3 is given as listed by TCRdb. The chain links TRBV11-2 to TRBJ2-3. The CDR3 region is 11 residues in length, termini included. CDR1 is SGHAT and CDR2 is FQNNGV in the germline V gene. CDR3 residues: CASSLSDWHYL.

A note on this clonotype: This sequence may be a read error, since a much larger clone differs from it by one base. The chain combines TRBV28 with TRBJ1-2, with no clear D. Germline V gives CDR1 MDHEN, CDR2 SYDVKM. Trimming cost V 6 bases and J 8 bases, with 13 bases left between them. CDR3 length: 12 residues. The CDR3 region has the DNA TGTGCCAGCAGGACGTTGACTAAAGGCTACACCTTC. This sequence encodes CASRTLTKGYTF.